A selection of T cell receptor beta chains follows, all from one sample in a study of technical replicates of blood from a few donors. TCRdb's table, derived via immunoSEQ multiplex PCR, lists solely in-frame clones and lacks some. This sample has approximately 66,000 clones, with approximately 90% found just once. The sample consisted of PBMCs. The origin of the receptors is a human donor in good health. Some clones in this sample may be carry-over from other donors' samples. Both conserved end residues are part of each CDR3. Some rows mark clone size as missing; the rest say once, few, many or name a class of expanded clone.

TRBV4-1	14	.	TRBJ2-1	CASSHLQGAREQFF
TRBV4-1	12	.	TRBJ2-7	CASSQGGYEQYF
TRBV7-9	18	.	TRBJ2-4	CASSFYIGVRLAKDIQYF
TRBV5-1	13	.	TRBJ2-1	CASSLDSDNEQFF
TRBV7-3	15	.	TRBJ2-5	CASSPRTGKRETQYF
TRBV5-1	17	.	TRBJ2-1	CASSLVRQLKSYNEQFF
TRBV7-9	13	.	TRBJ2-1	CASSLEVRGVVFF
TRBV5-6	16	once	TRBJ2-2	CASSFGSGGRPGELFF
TRBV2	10	.	TRBJ2-7	CASNGGEQYF
TRBV9	15	.	TRBJ1-5	CASSEDSYWDQPQHF
TRBV5-1	15	.	TRBJ2-7	CASRQGLAGGTAQYF
TRBV2	14	once	TRBJ2-5	CASSENRMQETQYF
TRBV29-1	14	once	TRBJ2-5	CSVEALGAGETQYF
TRBV29-1	11	.	TRBJ2-4	CSGRQGNIQYF
TRBV6-5	16	.	TRBJ2-7	CASSYSIAGLPYEQYF
TRBV7-6	11	.	TRBJ2-7	CASSPGYEQYF
TRBV19	16	.	TRBJ2-2	CASSEDRGRVTGELFF
TRBV27	15	.	TRBJ1-5	CASSLGWGVNQPQHF
TRBV5-1	15	once	TRBJ2-1	CASSGAGFSYNEQFF
TRBV2	12	.	TRBJ1-6	CASSDNAGALHF
TRBV2	16	.	TRBJ2-7	CASSDVVASGSYEQYF
TRBV10-3	14	.	TRBJ1-5	CAIRETGEGQPQHF
TRBV18	13	few	TRBJ1-5	CASSPGLNQPQHF
TRBV7-9	14	.	TRBJ1-4	CASSLGQGGEKLFF